These T cell receptor beta chains were read from a single sample in a study of PD-1 blockade in classical Hodgkin lymphoma. Profiled with immunoSEQ multiplex PCR; TCRdb holds only in-frame clones, not every one. The table has about 52,000 clones, approximately 86% seen once. The specimen comprised peripheral blood mononuclear cells (PBMCs), sampled before the fourth cycle of nivolumab. The receptors were gathered from a human donor with classical Hodgkin lymphoma. The CDR3 runs from the conserved cysteine through the conserved F or W. D genes are given only for firm matches. Rows may omit the clone size; those that give it use once, few, many or a size class.

J gene,clone size,V gene,D gene,CDR3 protein,CDR3 DNA
TRBJ2-7,NA,TRBV19,NA,CASSITGFYEQYF,TGTGCCAGTAGTATTACGGGGTTTTACGAGCAGTACTTC
TRBJ1-5,NA,TRBV19,NA,CASYRGRASNQPQHF,TGTGCCAGTTACCGAGGGCGGGCTAGCAATCAGCCCCAGCATTTT
TRBJ2-7,NA,TRBV9,NA,CASSVGEATYEQYF,TGTGCCAGCAGCGTAGGAGAGGCAACCTACGAGCAGTACTTC
TRBJ2-1,NA,TRBV7-3,NA,CASSLAVRREQFF,TGTGCCAGCAGCTTGGCGGTTCGGAGAGAGCAGTTCTTC
TRBJ2-7,NA,TRBV4-2,NA,CASQGTTSDAEQYF,TGTGCCAGCCAGGGGACTACTTCCGACGCCGAGCAGTACTTC
TRBJ1-4,NA,TRBV10-3,NA,CAISEQVWEKLFF,TGTGCCATCAGTGAACAGGTGTGGGAAAAACTGTTTTTT
TRBJ1-1,NA,TRBV2,TRBD1,CASRASPGQMNTEAFF,TGTGCCAGCAGAGCTAGTCCGGGACAGATGAACACTGAAGCTTTCTTT
TRBJ2-1,NA,TRBV7-6,TRBD2,CASSGLAGNHNEQFF,TGTGCCAGCAGCGGACTAGCGGGGAATCACAATGAGCAGTTCTTC
TRBJ2-1,NA,TRBV7-6,TRBD2,CASSFVIAGNEQFF,TGTGCCAGCAGCTTCGTGATAGCGGGGAATGAGCAGTTCTTC
TRBJ1-2,NA,TRBV6-1,TRBD1,CASTPRDRENYGYTF,TGTGCCAGCACTCCGCGGGACAGGGAGAACTATGGCTACACCTTC
TRBJ2-7,NA,TRBV9,TRBD2,CASSVGEGRYEQYF,TGTGCCAGCAGCGTAGGGGAGGGTCGCTACGAGCAGTACTTC
TRBJ2-2,NA,TRBV6-4,NA,CASSGQHTGELFF,TGTGCCAGCAGTGGACAGCACACCGGGGAGCTGTTTTTT
TRBJ2-3,NA,TRBV28,NA,CASSPTGWGSRTDTQYF,TGTGCCAGCAGTCCTACAGGTTGGGGGTCACGCACAGATACGCAGTATTTT
TRBJ1-1,NA,TRBV5-1,NA,CASSFGRVLDTEAFF,TGCGCCAGCAGCTTTGGTCGGGTTCTAGACACTGAAGCTTTCTTT
TRBJ2-1,NA,TRBV11-2,NA,CASSLGWGAPYNEQFF,TGTGCCAGCAGCTTAGGTTGGGGGGCCCCTTATAATGAGCAGTTCTTC
TRBJ2-2,few,TRBV7-8,TRBD2,CASSLVASGGAGELFF,TGTGCCAGCAGCTTAGTGGCTAGCGGGGGGGCCGGGGAGCTGTTTTTT
TRBJ2-1,NA,TRBV11-3,NA,CASSLGGQSSYNEQFF,TGTGCCAGCAGCTTAGGCGGGCAGAGCTCCTACAATGAGCAGTTCTTC
TRBJ1-5,NA,TRBV28,NA,CASSATLGPGNQPQHF,TGTGCCAGCAGTGCCACCCTGGGACCGGGCAATCAGCCCCAGCATTTT
TRBJ2-5,NA,TRBV5-1,TRBD2,CASKPGGRETQYF,TGCGCCAGCAAACCGGGGGGGCGAGAGACCCAGTACTTC
TRBJ1-5,NA,TRBV4-1,NA,CASSQGELGGKDQPQHF,TGCGCCAGCAGCCAAGGTGAACTAGGGGGGAAGGATCAGCCCCAGCATTTT
TRBJ2-5,NA,TRBV18,NA,CASSTEGAPLETQYF,TGTGCCAGCTCAACGGAAGGGGCACCCCTAGAGACCCAGTACTTC
TRBJ2-5,NA,TRBV2,NA,CASSGWETQYF,TGTGCCAGCAGTGGTTGGGAGACCCAGTACTTC
TRBJ1-4,NA,TRBV5-1,NA,CASSLGTASNEKLFF,TGCGCCAGCAGCTTAGGAACAGCATCCAATGAAAAACTGTTTTTT
TRBJ1-5,NA,TRBV28,NA,CASREGSQPQHF,TGTGCCAGCAGGGAGGGATCTCAGCCCCAGCATTTT
TRBJ1-4,NA,TRBV5-4,TRBD1,CASRGDRETNEKLFF,TGTGCCAGCCGGGGGGACAGAGAGACTAATGAAAAACTGTTTTTT
TRBJ2-1,few,TRBV6-4,TRBD2,CASSEAGGPGNEQFF,TGTGCCAGCAGTGAGGCGGGGGGGCCGGGTAATGAGCAGTTCTTC
TRBJ2-2,NA,TRBV7-6,NA,CASSLAGIMAGELFF,TGTGCCAGCAGCTTAGCCGGGATCATGGCCGGGGAGCTGTTTTTT
TRBJ2-1,few,TRBV6-4,NA,CASSLSSYNEQFF,TGTGCCAGCAGTTTGAGCTCCTACAATGAGCAGTTCTTC
TRBJ1-2,few,TRBV9,NA,CASSVGTGANYGYTF,TGTGCCAGCAGCGTAGGAACAGGAGCTAACTATGGCTACACCTTC
TRBJ2-3,NA,TRBV25-1,TRBD2,CASSDRAGAADTQYF,TGTGCCAGCAGTGACCGAGCGGGAGCAGCAGATACGCAGTATTTT
TRBJ1-2,NA,TRBV2,TRBD1,CATQLPGQGVVGYGYTF,TGTGCCACCCAACTCCCGGGACAGGGGGTAGTTGGCTATGGCTACACCTTC